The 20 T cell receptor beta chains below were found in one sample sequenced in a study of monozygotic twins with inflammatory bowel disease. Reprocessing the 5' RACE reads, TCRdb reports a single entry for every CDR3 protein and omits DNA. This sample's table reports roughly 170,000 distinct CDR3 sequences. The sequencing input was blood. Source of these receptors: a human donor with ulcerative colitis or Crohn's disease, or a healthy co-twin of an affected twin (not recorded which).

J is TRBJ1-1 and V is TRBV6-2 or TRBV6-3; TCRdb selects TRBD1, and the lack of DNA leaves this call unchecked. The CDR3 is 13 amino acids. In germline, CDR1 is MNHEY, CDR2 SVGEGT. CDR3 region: CASSSGWNTEAFF.

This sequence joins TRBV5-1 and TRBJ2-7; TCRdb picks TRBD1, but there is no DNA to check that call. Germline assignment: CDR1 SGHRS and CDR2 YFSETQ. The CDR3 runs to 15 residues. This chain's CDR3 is CASSLVGQGKGEQYF.

The CDR3 loop is CASRPRLSDRARDGYTF. The V call is TRBV7-9, the J call TRBJ1-2; the TCRdb D gene call, TRBD1, has no DNA to confirm it. This CDR3 comprises 17 residues. CDR1 SEHNR and CDR2 FQNEAQ come from the germline V gene (reference sequence).

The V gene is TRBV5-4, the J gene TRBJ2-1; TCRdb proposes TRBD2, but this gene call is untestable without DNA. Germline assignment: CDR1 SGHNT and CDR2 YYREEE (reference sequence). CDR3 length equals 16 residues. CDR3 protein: CASSLGTSGNRNEQFF.

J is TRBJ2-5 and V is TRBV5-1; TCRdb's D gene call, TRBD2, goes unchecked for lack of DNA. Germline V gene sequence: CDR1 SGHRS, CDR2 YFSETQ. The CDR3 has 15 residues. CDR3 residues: CASSLGVADQETQYF. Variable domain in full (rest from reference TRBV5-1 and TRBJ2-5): KAGVTQTPRYLIKTRGQQVTLSCSPISGHRSVSWYQQTPGQGLQFLFEYFSETQRNKGNFPGRFSGRQFSNSRSEMNVSTLELGDSALYLCASSLGVADQETQYFGPGTRLLVL.

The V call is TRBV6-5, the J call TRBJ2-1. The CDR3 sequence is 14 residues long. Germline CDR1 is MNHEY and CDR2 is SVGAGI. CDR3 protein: CASSYLQVNNEQFF.

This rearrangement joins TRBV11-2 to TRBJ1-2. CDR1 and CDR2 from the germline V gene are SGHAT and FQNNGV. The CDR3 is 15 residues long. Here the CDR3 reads CASSLDPAAYYGYTF.

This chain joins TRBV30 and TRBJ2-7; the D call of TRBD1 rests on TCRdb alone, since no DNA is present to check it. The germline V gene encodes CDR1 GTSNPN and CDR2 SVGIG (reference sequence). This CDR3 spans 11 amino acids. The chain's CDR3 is CAHHRDGEQYF.

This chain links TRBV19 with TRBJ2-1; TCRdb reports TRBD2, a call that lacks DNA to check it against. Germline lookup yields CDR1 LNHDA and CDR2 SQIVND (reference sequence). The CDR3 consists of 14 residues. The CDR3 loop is CASSPARSHNEQFF.

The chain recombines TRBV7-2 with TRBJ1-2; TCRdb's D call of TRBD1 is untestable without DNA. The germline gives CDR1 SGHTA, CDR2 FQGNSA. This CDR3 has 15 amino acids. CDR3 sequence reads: CASSLDPGESYGYTF.

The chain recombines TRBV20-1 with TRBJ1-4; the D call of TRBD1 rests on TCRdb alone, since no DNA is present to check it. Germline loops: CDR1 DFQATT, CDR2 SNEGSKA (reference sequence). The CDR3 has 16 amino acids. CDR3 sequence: CSATPRGRGTNEKLFF.

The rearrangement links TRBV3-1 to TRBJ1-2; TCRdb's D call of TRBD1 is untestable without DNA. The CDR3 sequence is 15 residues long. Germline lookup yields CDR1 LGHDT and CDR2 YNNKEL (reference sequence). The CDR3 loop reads CASSRRGQGNYGYTF.

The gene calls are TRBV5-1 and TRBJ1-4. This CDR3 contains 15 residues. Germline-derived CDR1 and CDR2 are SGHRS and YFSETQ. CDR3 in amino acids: CASSLDGTTNEKLFF.

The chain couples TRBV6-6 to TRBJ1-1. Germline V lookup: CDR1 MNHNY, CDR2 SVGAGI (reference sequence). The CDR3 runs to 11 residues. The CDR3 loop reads CASIGEGRAFF.

CDR3 amino acids: CASSHSGTGPDTQYF. V is TRBV5-6 and J is TRBJ2-3; TCRdb designates TRBD1, a call that cannot be tested without DNA. Germline V CDR1 and CDR2: SGHDT, YYEEEE. The CDR3 spans 15 residues.

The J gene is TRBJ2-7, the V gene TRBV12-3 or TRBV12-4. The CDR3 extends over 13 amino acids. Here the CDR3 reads CASSFLFFREQYF.

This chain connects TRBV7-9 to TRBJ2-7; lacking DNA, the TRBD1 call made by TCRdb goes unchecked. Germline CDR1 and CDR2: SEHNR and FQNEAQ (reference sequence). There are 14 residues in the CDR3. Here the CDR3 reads CASTLTGSSYEQYF.

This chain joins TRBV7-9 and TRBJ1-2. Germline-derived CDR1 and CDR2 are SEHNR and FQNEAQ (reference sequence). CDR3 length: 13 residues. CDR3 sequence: CASSLRENYGYTF.

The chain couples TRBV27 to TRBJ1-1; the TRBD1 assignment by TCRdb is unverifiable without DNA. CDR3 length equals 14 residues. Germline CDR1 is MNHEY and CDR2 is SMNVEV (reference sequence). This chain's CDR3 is CASSLPGAGAKAFF.

CDR3 sequence reads: CASSQAGFINEQFF. The rearrangement links TRBV4-3 to TRBJ2-1. The CDR3 has 14 residues. Germline CDR1 reads LGHNA; CDR2 reads YSLEER.